Below are 29 T cell receptor beta chains sequenced from a single sample in a study of cytomegalovirus exposure and HLA in healthy donors. The PCR employed 60 Vbeta primers together with 13 Jbeta primers. The table came from immunoSEQ multiplex PCR; TCRdb's copy has only in-frame clones and leaves some out. The sample shows 150,000 to 200,000 clones, 75% to 90% of them seen only once. The sequenced sample consisted of PBMCs. These receptors all stem from a man younger than 45 in good health and CMV-seropositive.

The rearrangement joins TRBV5-4 to TRBJ2-7, with 7 bases aligning to TRBD1. The V gene's germline CDR1 is SGHNT and CDR2 YYREEE (reference sequence). The CDR3 is made up of 14 amino acids. V lost 3 bases and J lost 2; bases outside the gene matches: 5. The CDR3 region has the DNA TGTGCCAGCAGCTCGACAGGGAAAACCTACGAGCAGTACTTC. Amino acids: CASSSTGKTYEQYF.

The chain links TRBV27 to TRBJ2-2, with D perhaps matching TRBD1 (6 bases). Trimming cost V 6 bases and J 3 bases, with 14 bases left between them. Per the germline V gene, CDR1 is MNHEY and CDR2 is SMNVEV (reference sequence). This CDR3 region has 15 residues. The CDR3 coding sequence is TGTGCCAGCAGGCAACAGGGCTGGGACACCGGGGAGCTGTTTTTT. It specifies CASRQQGWDTGELFF.

This chain connects TRBV28 to TRBJ1-2; 7 bases are a match to TRBD1. This CDR3 has 11 residues. The germline V gene encodes CDR1 MDHEN and CDR2 SYDVKM. V lost 8 bases and J lost 4; bases outside the gene matches: 1. CDR3 in amino acids: CASRDSYGYTF. CDR3 nucleotide sequence: TGTGCCAGCCGGGACAGCTATGGCTACACCTTC.

The V and J genes are TRBV19 and TRBJ1-3, with D unresolved. V was pared by 7 bases and J by 0 bases, with 7 bases between. CDR1 is LNHDA and CDR2 is SQIVND in the germline V gene (reference sequence). CDR3 size: 13 residues. CDR3 amino acids: CASNHFSGNTIYF. The DNA of the CDR3 is TGTGCCAGTAATCATTTCTCTGGAAACACCATATATTTT.

This chain uses TRBV7-6 with TRBJ2-5; weak D call: TRBD1 (6 bases). Germline V gene data show CDR1 as SGHVS and CDR2 as FNYEAQ. Deletions cut 2 bases from V and 2 bases from J, with 12 bases between. This CDR3 has 15 residues. The CDR3 spells CASSLSQGPQETQYF. The CDR3 DNA sequence: TGTGCCAGCAGCTTATCACAGGGACCTCAAGAGACCCAGTACTTC. The variable domain in full, completed from reference TRBV7-6 and TRBJ2-5, reads GAGVSQSPRYKVTKRGQDVALRCDPISGHVSLYWYRQALGQGPEFLTYFNYEAQQDKSGLPNDRFSAERPEGSISTLTIQRTEQRDSAMYRCASSLSQGPQETQYFGPGTRLLVL.

The chain combines TRBV6-5 with TRBJ2-1, with 7 bases matching TRBD2. The CDR3 is 16 amino acids. The V and J ends lost 2 bases and 6 bases, in that order; junction bases with no gene match: 10. Germline V gene lookup returns CDR1 MNHEY and CDR2 SVGAGI. The CDR3 loop is CASSYPPGRGGNEQFF. DNA for the CDR3: TGTGCCAGCAGTTACCCCCCGGGGAGGGGTGGCAATGAGCAGTTCTTC.

The J gene is TRBJ2-6, the V gene TRBV12-5; TRBD1 matches 7 bases. Per the germline V gene, CDR1 is LGHNT and CDR2 is FRNRAP. Trimming at V came to 3 bases and at J to 4 bases, leaving 6 bases not matched to a gene. This CDR3 has 16 residues. CDR3 DNA sequence: TGTGCTAGTGGTTTCCCGACAGGGCCGGGGGCCAACGTCCTGACTTTC. It yields the protein CASGFPTGPGANVLTF. Combining the CDR3 with reference TRBV12-5 and TRBJ2-6 gives the whole variable domain DARVTQTPRHKVTEMGQEVTMRCQPILGHNTVFWYRQTMMQGLELLAYFRNRAPLDDSGMPKDRFSAEMPDATLATLKIQPSEPRDSAVYFCASGFPTGPGANVLTFGAGSRLTVL.

This clone was seen only once. The chain employs TRBV28 and TRBJ2-5, with 7 bases that match TRBD1. With V trimmed by 2 bases and J by 7 bases, 4 bases remained unmatched. This CDR3 contains 13 residues. Germline lookup yields CDR1 MDHEN and CDR2 SYDVKM. The CDR3 loop is CASSLEGAGTQYF. The CDR3 region has the DNA TGTGCCAGCAGTTTAGAGGGGGCTGGGACCCAGTACTTC.

This clone was observed once. This chain connects TRBV11-3 to TRBJ1-1; D perhaps matches TRBD1 (6 bases). CDR3 size: 14 residues. V dropped 3 bases and J dropped 6 bases, with 14 bases sitting between them. Germline-derived CDR1 and CDR2 are SGHNT and YENEEA. The CDR3 DNA reads as TGTGCCAGCAGCTTGTCGGGGGGCATGGCTGAAGCTTTCTTT. This encodes CASSLSGGMAEAFF.

The chain carries TRBV11-3 and TRBJ2-7; 7 bases line up with TRBD1. J gave up 2 bases and V 5 bases, and 12 bases lay outside the gene matches. Germline V gives CDR1 SGHNT, CDR2 YENEEA. This CDR3 has 16 residues. CDR3 amino acids: CASSARAGTATYEQYF. CDR3 coding DNA: TGTGCCAGCAGCGCACGCGCCGGGACAGCCACCTACGAGCAGTACTTC.

The V and J genes are TRBV10-3 and TRBJ2-5; D unclear. Trimming removed 0 bases at V and 2 bases at J, with 10 bases between. The CDR3 extends over 15 amino acids. The germline CDR1 and CDR2 sequences are ENHRY and SYGVKD. The CDR3 here is CAISESRKPQETQYF. In nucleotides, the CDR3 is TGTGCCATCAGTGAGTCGAGAAAGCCTCAAGAGACCCAGTACTTC.

The rearrangement links TRBV5-1 to TRBJ1-4; 7 bases are shared with TRBD1. Trimming removed 3 bases from V and 2 bases from J; junction bases left unmatched: 1. The CDR3 has 14 amino acids. Germline V gene data show CDR1 as SGHRS and CDR2 as YFSETQ. Here the CDR3 reads CASSWGQTNEKLFF. As DNA, the CDR3 is TGCGCCAGCAGCTGGGGACAGACTAATGAAAAACTGTTTTTT.

This chain uses TRBV7-9 with TRBJ1-1, with D unclear. V was trimmed by 6 bases and J by 7 bases, leaving 18 bases between them. The germline gives CDR1 SEHNR, CDR2 FQNEAQ (reference sequence). This CDR3 spans 14 amino acids. The DNA for the CDR3 is TGTGCCAGCAGACAACAACCTTCAGGCTATGAAGCTTTCTTT. Protein product: CASRQQPSGYEAFF.

CDR3 sequence reads: CASSKVYTSGRITDTQYF. The CDR3 DNA reads as TGTGCCAGCAGTAAAGTCTATACTAGCGGGAGAATCACAGATACGCAGTATTTT. The chain couples TRBV27 to TRBJ2-3; 11 bases agree with TRBD2. V trimming: 5 bases; J trimming: 2 bases; junction bases outside the gene matches: 12. The CDR3 sequence is 18 residues long. Germline CDR1 MNHEY, CDR2 SMNVEV (reference sequence).

The V gene is TRBV6-5, the J gene TRBJ2-5, with 10 bases identical to TRBD1. The J segment lost 5 bases and the V segment lost 0 bases, leaving 3 bases of the junction unmatched. The germline V gene encodes CDR1 MNHEY and CDR2 SVGAGI. This CDR3 spans 15 amino acids. The CDR3 region is CASSYSTGGAETQYF. DNA of the CDR3: TGTGCCAGCAGTTACTCGACAGGGGGCGCGGAGACCCAGTACTTC.

The V gene is TRBV6-1, the J gene TRBJ1-2; tentatively, D is TRBD1 (6 bases). The CDR3 length is 17 residues. Germline V gives CDR1 MNHNS, CDR2 SASEGT. Trimming removed 1 base from V and 4 bases from J, with 19 bases in between. The CDR3 sequence is CASSEEGGTGPFYGYTF. As DNA, the CDR3 is TGTGCCAGCAGTGAAGAAGGTGGAACAGGGCCCTTCTATGGCTACACCTTC.

This chain links TRBV4-1 with TRBJ1-4; 8 nucleotides agree with TRBD1. The CDR3 has 16 residues. Germline trimming cut 3 bases from V and 6 bases from J; bases unmatched to any gene: 9. Germline V lookup: CDR1 MGHRA, CDR2 YSYEKL. As DNA, the CDR3 is TGCGCCAGCAGCCAGCCACAGGGGGGCGGAGATGAAAAACTGTTTTTT. It yields the protein CASSQPQGGGDEKLFF.

The chain carries TRBV7-9 and TRBJ2-3; 8 bases agree with TRBD2. Germline CDR1 is SEHNR and CDR2 is FQNEAQ (reference sequence). V dropped 3 bases and J dropped 0; count of bases not matched to a gene: 2. The CDR3 has 15 residues. CDR3 sequence reads: CASSFSGASTDTQYF. CDR3 DNA sequence: TGTGCCAGCAGCTTTAGCGGGGCTAGCACAGATACGCAGTATTTT.

The chain employs TRBV4-2 and TRBJ2-2; tentative D call: TRBD2 (6 bases). Germline V CDR1 and CDR2: LGHNA, YNFKEQ. The CDR3 totals 18 residues. Trimming removed 1 base from V and 5 bases from J, with 20 bases in between. The CDR3 here is CASSQGLTIAARTGELFF. The CDR3 DNA follows: TGTGCCAGCAGCCAAGGCTTGACGATAGCGGCAAGGACCGGGGAGCTGTTTTTT.

The chain recombines TRBV9 with TRBJ1-1, with unresolved D. Germline CDR1 is SGDLS and CDR2 is YYNGEE. Trimming pared 0 bases from V and 0 bases from J, leaving 6 bases between. CDR3 length: 14 amino acids. This CDR3 is CASSVDGMNTEAFF. The CDR3 coding sequence is TGTGCCAGCAGCGTAGATGGCATGAACACTGAAGCTTTCTTT. Filled out from reference TRBV9 and TRBJ1-1, the complete variable domain reads DSGVTQTPKHLITATGQRVTLRCSPRSGDLSVYWYQQSLDQGLQFLIQYYNGEERAKGNILERFSAQQFPDLHSELNLSSLELGDSALYFCASSVDGMNTEAFFGQGTRLTVV.

The V and J genes are TRBV21-1 and TRBJ1-2; no check of the table's D call, TRBD1, against the DNA was made. TRBV21-1 is an annotated pseudogene. This CDR3 spans 14 amino acids. The CDR3 nucleotides read TGTGCCAGCAGCACTCAGGGGTTCCTCTATGGCTACACCTTC. Protein sequence: CASSTQGFLYGYTF.

The rearrangement links TRBV2 to TRBJ2-7; D might be TRBD1 (5 bases). Deletions cut 5 bases from V and 2 bases from J, with 13 bases between. The CDR3 totals 14 residues. In germline, CDR1 is SNHLY, CDR2 FYNNEI. The CDR3 loop is CASSPPTVTYEQYF. CDR3 nucleotides: TGTGCCAGCAGTCCCCCGACAGTAACCTACGAGCAGTACTTC.

The rearrangement joins TRBV29-1 to TRBJ2-7, with 13 nucleotides matching TRBD2. The germline CDR1 and CDR2 sequences are SQVTM and ANQGSEA. J gave up 3 bases and V 7 bases, and 3 bases lay outside the gene matches. The CDR3 length is 13 residues. CDR3 loop: CSARTSGSYEQYF. CDR3 coding DNA: TGCAGCGCTCGGACTAGCGGGAGCTACGAGCAGTACTTC.

This sequence joins TRBV27 and TRBJ2-1; the match to TRBD2 covers 11 bases. V gave up 6 bases and J gave up 6 bases; unmatched junction bases: 7. Looked up from germline, CDR1 is MNHEY and CDR2 is SMNVEV (reference sequence). The CDR3 totals 15 residues. CDR3 sequence (DNA): TGTGCCAGCAGGGGTGGGCTAGCGGGAGGCAATGAGCAGTTCTTC. Translating gives CASRGGLAGGNEQFF.

About this clone itself: The same CDR3 arises from other DNA sequences in this sample as well. The CDR3 sequence: CSAPKGGELFF. In DNA, the CDR3 is TGCAGTGCCCCAAAGGGAGGTGAGCTGTTTTTT. The chain uses TRBV20-1 and TRBJ1-4; no clear D gene. V lost 6 bases to trimming and J lost 14 bases, with 16 bases between them. The CDR3 has 11 residues. Germline loops: CDR1 DFQATT, CDR2 SNEGSKA (reference sequence).

The V call is TRBV18, the J call TRBJ1-2; 11 bases match TRBD1. Per germline, CDR1 KGHSH and CDR2 LQKENI. The CDR3 consists of 15 residues. V was clipped by 0 bases and J by 7 bases; unmatched bases: 4. CDR3 protein: CASSPPGQGVRGYTF. The CDR3 DNA reads TGTGCCAGCTCACCACCGGGACAGGGGGTGCGTGGCTACACCTTC.

This clone came up a few times. This sequence joins TRBV2 and TRBJ2-2; tentative D call: TRBD1 (5 bases). Trimming removed 6 bases at V and 2 bases at J, with 10 bases between. This CDR3 spans 14 amino acids. CDR1 is SNHLY and CDR2 is FYNNEI in the germline V gene. CDR3 bases: TGTGCCAGCAGGGCAGGGCCCAACACCGGGGAGCTGTTTTTT. It codes for CASRAGPNTGELFF.

This rearrangement joins TRBV5-5 to TRBJ2-3; D is possibly TRBD1 (6 bases). Germline V gene sequence: CDR1 SGHKS, CDR2 YYEKEE (reference sequence). The CDR3 spans 17 residues. V lost 0 bases to trimming and J lost 1 base, with 15 bases between them. DNA of the CDR3: TGTGCCAGCAGCTTGGCCTTGGGGGCTTGGGGCACAGATACGCAGTATTTT. This gives the protein CASSLALGAWGTDTQYF.

The rearrangement joins TRBV11-2 to TRBJ1-2; D not resolved. The V gene lost 5 bases and the J gene lost 2 bases, with 18 bases spanning the gap. The germline CDR1 and CDR2 sequences are SGHAT and FQNNGV. The CDR3 extends over 16 amino acids. CDR3 nucleotides: TGTGCCAGCAGCGCCCTAGCCCGGCAGGAGAACTATGGCTACACCTTC. Residues: CASSALARQENYGYTF.